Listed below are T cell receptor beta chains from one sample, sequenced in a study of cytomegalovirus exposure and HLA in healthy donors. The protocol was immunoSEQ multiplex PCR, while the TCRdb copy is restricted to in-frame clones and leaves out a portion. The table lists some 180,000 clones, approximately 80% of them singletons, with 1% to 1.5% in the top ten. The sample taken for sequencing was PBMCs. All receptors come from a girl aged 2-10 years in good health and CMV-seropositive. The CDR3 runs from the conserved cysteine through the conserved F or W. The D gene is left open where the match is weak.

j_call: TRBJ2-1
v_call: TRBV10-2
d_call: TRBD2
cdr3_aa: CASTKGLAGGPRNEQFF

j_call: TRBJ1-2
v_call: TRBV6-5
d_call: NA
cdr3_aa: CASSTGGRHYGYTF

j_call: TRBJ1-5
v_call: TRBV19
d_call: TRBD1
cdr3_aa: CASRTTGSNIGPQHF

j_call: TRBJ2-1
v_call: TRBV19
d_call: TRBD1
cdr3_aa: CASSSTGGLIDEQFF

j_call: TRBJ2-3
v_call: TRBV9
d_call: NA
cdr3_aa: CASSVKTGTWTDTQYF

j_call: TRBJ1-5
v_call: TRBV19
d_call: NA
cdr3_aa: CASSMGGIQPQHF

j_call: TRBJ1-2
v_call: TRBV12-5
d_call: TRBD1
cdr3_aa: CASGFGSTGGPLGYTF

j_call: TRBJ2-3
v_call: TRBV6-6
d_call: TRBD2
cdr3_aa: CASSYSRGRAGDTQYF

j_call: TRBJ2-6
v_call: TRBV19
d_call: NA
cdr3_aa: CASSPIVPGANVLTF

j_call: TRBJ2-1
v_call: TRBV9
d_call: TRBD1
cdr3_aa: CASSVSGTRGHEQFF

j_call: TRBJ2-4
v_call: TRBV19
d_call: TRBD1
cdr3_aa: CASSASGSWDRYF

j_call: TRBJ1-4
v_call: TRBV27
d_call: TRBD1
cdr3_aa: CASSRQGGANEKLFF

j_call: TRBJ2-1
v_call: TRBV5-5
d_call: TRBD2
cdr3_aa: CASSPSGDSNEQFF

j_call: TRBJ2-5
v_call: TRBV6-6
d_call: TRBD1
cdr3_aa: CASNGTEKETQYF

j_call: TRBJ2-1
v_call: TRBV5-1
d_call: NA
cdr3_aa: CASSLGEAYNEQFF

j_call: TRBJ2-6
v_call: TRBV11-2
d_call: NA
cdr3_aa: CASTPRGSGANVLTF

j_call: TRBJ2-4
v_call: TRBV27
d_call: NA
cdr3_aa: CASSLKGGGVF

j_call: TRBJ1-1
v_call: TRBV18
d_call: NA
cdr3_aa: CASSPPAGGVNTEAFF

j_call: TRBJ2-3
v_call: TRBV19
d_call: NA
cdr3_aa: CASSIGLATQYF

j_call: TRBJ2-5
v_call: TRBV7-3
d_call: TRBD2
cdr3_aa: CASTAREQQETQYF

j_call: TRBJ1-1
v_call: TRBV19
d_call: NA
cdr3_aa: CASRIYGRANTEAFF

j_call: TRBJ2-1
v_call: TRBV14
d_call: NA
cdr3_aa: CASSQFGQNNEQFF

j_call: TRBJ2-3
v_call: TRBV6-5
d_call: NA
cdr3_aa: CASRRADTQYF

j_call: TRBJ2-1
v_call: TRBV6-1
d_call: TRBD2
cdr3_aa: CASCLAGGYYNEQFF

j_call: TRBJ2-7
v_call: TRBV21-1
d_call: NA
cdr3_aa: CASRPVRERYEQYF

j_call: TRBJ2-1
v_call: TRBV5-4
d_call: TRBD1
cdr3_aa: CASSLGQGASYNEQFF

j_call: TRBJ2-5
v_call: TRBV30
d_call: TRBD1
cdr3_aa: CAWASGGETQYF

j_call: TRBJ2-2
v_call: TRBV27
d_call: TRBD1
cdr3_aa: CASRGQGAHTGELFF

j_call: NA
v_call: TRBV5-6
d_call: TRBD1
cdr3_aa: CACGQGPPSEQYF

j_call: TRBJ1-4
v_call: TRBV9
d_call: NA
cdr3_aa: CASSGRGEGYEKLFF

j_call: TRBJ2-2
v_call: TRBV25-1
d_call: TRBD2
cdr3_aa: CASRPSGSSGELFF

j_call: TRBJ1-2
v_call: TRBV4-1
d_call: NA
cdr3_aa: CASSQDWAAGVDGYTF

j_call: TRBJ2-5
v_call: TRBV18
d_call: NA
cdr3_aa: CASSLMTEETQYF

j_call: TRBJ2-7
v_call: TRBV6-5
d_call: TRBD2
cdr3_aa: CASSYQLAGGHEQYF

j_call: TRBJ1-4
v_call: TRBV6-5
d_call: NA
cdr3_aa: CASSYRGTSTNEKLFF

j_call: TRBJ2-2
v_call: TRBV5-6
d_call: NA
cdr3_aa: CASSSRRLIRYTGELFF

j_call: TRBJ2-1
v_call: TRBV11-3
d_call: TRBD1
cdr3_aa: CASTTGQPYNEQFF

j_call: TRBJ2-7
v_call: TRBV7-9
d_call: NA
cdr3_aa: CASSPLWGDDSYEQYF

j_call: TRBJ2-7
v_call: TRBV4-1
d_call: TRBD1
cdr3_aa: CASSQNAGQGSYEQYF

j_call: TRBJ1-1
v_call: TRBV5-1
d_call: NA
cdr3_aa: CASSLTGDTEAFF

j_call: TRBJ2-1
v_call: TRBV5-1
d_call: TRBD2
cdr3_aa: CASSLGLAGGPWREQFF

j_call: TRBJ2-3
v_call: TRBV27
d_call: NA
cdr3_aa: CASTKFLLTRSPSTDTQYF

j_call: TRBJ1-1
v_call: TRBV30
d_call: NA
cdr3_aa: CAWSVTENTEAFF

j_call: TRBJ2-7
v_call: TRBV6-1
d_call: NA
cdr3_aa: CASSPNRDSSYEQYF

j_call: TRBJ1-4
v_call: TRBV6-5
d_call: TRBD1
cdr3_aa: CASSPTEGGNEKLFF

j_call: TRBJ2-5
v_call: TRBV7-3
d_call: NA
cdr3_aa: CASSLGRQETQYF

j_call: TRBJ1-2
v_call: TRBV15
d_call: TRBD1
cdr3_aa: CATSLDRGGYTF

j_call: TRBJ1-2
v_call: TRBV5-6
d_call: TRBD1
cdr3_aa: CASSLDQPGQGSGYTF

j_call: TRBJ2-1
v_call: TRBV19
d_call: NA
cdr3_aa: CASSGAAGTVGNEQFF

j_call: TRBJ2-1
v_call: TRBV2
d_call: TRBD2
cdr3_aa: CASSGEWEGYNEQFF

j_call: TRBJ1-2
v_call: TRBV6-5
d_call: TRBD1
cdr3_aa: CASSYSRDRNYGYTF

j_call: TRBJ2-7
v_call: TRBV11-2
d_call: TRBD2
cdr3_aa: CASSKLAGVVYEQYF